Below, 15 T cell receptor beta chains from the same sample are listed, as sequenced in a study of blood T cell repertoires in COVID-19. Method: immunoSEQ multiplex PCR; TCRdb's copy keeps in-frame clones and lacks some. The profile shows 180,000 or so clones, approximately 86% of them singletons. The specimen was peripheral blood. These receptors were taken from a man aged 60 to 75 with acute or convalescent COVID-19.

V gene TRBV6-2 or TRBV6-3 combines with J gene TRBJ2-3, with D possibly being TRBD1 (5 bases). V was clipped by 2 bases and J by 5 bases, with 11 bases between them. The CDR3 extends over 14 amino acids. The germline V gene has CDR1 MNHEY and CDR2 SVGEGT. The CDR3 loop reads CASSYRQGIDTQYF. CDR3 nucleotides: TGTGCCAGCAGTTACCGGCAGGGAATAGATACGCAGTATTTT.

This clone came up once. This rearrangement joins TRBV18 to TRBJ2-2; D possibly corresponds to TRBD1 (5 bases). Germline V gives CDR1 KGHSH, CDR2 LQKENI. Trimming removed 1 base at V and 4 bases at J, with 10 bases between. CDR3 length: 15 residues. The CDR3: CASSPRQTSTGELFF. The CDR3 DNA is TGTGCCAGCTCACCACGACAGACGTCCACCGGGGAGCTGTTTTTT. The whole variable domain, filled in from reference TRBV18 and TRBJ2-2, reads NAGVMQNPRHLVRRRGQEARLRCSPMKGHSHVYWYRQLPEEGLKFMVYLQKENIIDESGMPKERFSAEFPKEGPSILRIQQVVRGDSAAYFCASSPRQTSTGELFFGEGSRLTVL.

CDR3 sequence: CASSRTTSYEQYF. In DNA form, the CDR3 reads TGTGCCAGCAGCCGGACAACCTCCTACGAGCAGTACTTC. This chain uses TRBV7-9 with TRBJ2-7; weak D call: TRBD1 (5 bases). The V and J ends lost 5 bases and 0 bases respectively, with 8 bases between them. Germline CDR1 is SEHNR and CDR2 is FQNEAQ (reference sequence). The CDR3 is 13 amino acids.

The gene calls are TRBV6-6 and TRBJ1-2, with 9 nucleotides matching TRBD1. The length of the CDR3 is 14 residues. V lost 0 bases to trimming and J lost 5 bases; unmatched junction nucleotides: 1. Germline CDR1 is MNHNY and CDR2 is SVGAGI (reference sequence). CDR3 residues: CASSYSDRGYGYTF. CDR3 in DNA: TGTGCCAGCAGTTACTCCGACAGGGGGTATGGCTACACCTTC.

The J gene is TRBJ2-3, the V gene TRBV3-1 (or the pseudogene TRBV3-2); 10 nucleotides match TRBD2. The CDR3 is made up of 16 amino acids. Germline-derived CDR1 and CDR2 are LGHDT and YNNKEL (reference sequence). V was pared by 4 bases and J by 6 bases, with 10 bases of the junction left unmatched. The CDR3 DNA reads TGTGCCAGCAGCCCCTCAACTAGCGGGACGTCCGATACGCAGTATTTT. This sequence encodes CASSPSTSGTSDTQYF.

V usage is TRBV19 and J usage is TRBJ1-2; no clear D gene. Germline V gene lookup returns CDR1 LNHDA and CDR2 SQIVND (reference sequence). Trimming cost V 4 bases and J 8 bases, with 11 bases left between them. The CDR3 contains 12 residues. CDR3 protein: CASSTRTGGYTF. CDR3 coding DNA: TGTGCCAGTAGTACGAGAACCGGGGGCTACACCTTC.

The CDR3 DNA reads as TGCGCCAGCAGCCCCCGTGGTCCGGACAGCCTTTGGGCGGACACTGAAGCTTTCTTT. Residues: CASSPRGPDSLWADTEAFF. The V call is TRBV5-1, the J call TRBJ1-1; D may be TRBD1 (6 bases). The CDR3 sequence is 19 residues long. CDR1 and CDR2 (germline): SGHRS, YFSETQ. V was clipped by 4 bases and J by 3 bases, with 28 bases between them.

The chain has TRBV5-1 and TRBJ2-1; 7 bases agree with TRBD2. This CDR3 region has 15 residues. Germline values: CDR1 SGHRS, CDR2 YFSETQ. J lost 2 bases, V lost 0 bases, and 2 bases had no gene match. The CDR3 here is CASSLGGRTYNEQFF. CDR3 bases: TGCGCCAGCAGCTTGGGCGGGAGAACCTACAATGAGCAGTTCTTC.

The rearrangement uses TRBV14 and TRBJ2-2, with D tentatively TRBD1 (6 bases). CDR1 and CDR2 (germline): SGHDN, FVKESK. This CDR3 has 13 residues. Trimming left V 6 bases short and J 3 bases short, with 8 bases between. The CDR3 DNA is TGTGCCAGCAGGGGGGCTTACACCGGGGAGCTGTTTTTT. It translates to CASRGAYTGELFF.

J is TRBJ1-2 and V is TRBV10-3; 8 positions match TRBD1. Looked up from germline, CDR1 is ENHRY and CDR2 is SYGVKD. The CDR3 length is 12 residues. V dropped 4 bases and J dropped 13; count of bases not matched to a gene: 8. CDR3 residues: CAISGLTGGITF. CDR3 nucleotides: TGTGCCATCAGTGGATTAACAGGGGGGATCACCTTC.

This chain connects TRBV29-1 to TRBJ1-4; D is undetermined. The CDR3 covers 14 residues. Trimming removed 0 bases at V and 7 bases at J, with 12 bases between. Germline V gene data show CDR1 as SQVTM and CDR2 as ANQGSEA. The CDR3 DNA reads TGCAGCGTTGAAGATGGGAGGGTGGGTGAAAAACTGTTTTTT. It yields the protein CSVEDGRVGEKLFF.

The chain is built from TRBV28 and TRBJ2-6; a weak D match, TRBD1 (5 bases). CDR1 and CDR2 (germline): MDHEN, SYDVKM. V lost 8 bases, J lost 0 bases, and 17 bases lay in between. This CDR3 region has 17 residues. The CDR3 nucleotides read TGTGCCAGCCAAGTCCTCCAGGGTAGCTCTGGGGCCAACGTCCTGACTTTC. Protein: CASQVLQGSSGANVLTF.

The gene calls are TRBV20-1 and TRBJ1-1; D uncertain. The V end lost 7 bases, the J end lost 1 base, and 7 bases lay between the germline ends. The CDR3 extends over 11 amino acids. Germline loops: CDR1 DFQATT, CDR2 SNEGSKA (reference sequence). Here the CDR3 reads CSVWANTEAFF. The CDR3 bases are TGCAGTGTGTGGGCGAACACTGAAGCTTTCTTT.

The V call is TRBV30, the J call TRBJ1-2; TRBD1 aligns across 8 bases. CDR1 GTSNPN and CDR2 SVGIG come from the germline V gene (reference sequence). The CDR3 sequence is 13 residues long. V dropped 3 bases and J dropped 8; count of bases not matched to a gene: 8. CDR3 bases: TGTGCCTGGAGCCGGGACAGGCCTCGAGGCTACACCTTC. Translating it yields CAWSRDRPRGYTF.

This rearrangement joins TRBV5-1 to TRBJ2-7; D gene unclear. V lost 0 bases, J lost 0 bases, and 7 bases lay in between. Germline loops: CDR1 SGHRS, CDR2 YFSETQ. CDR3 size: 14 residues. CDR3 in amino acids: CASSLGGFSYEQYF. The CDR3 DNA reads TGCGCCAGCAGCTTGGGAGGATTCTCCTACGAGCAGTACTTC.